The 18 T cell receptor beta chains below come from one sample, sequenced in a study of T cell responses to AZD1222 COVID-19 vaccine. Only in-frame clones appear in the TCRdb table, and some are missing; sequencing was by immunoSEQ multiplex PCR. The table has under 150,000 clones, roughly 85% seen once. Source: peripheral blood, taken 28 days after the second dose of the MenACWY control vaccine. The source is an adult who received the MenACWY meningococcal vaccine as a control.

The gene calls are TRBV4-1 and TRBJ1-5; D not certain. This CDR3 is built from 13 residues. The germline CDR1 and CDR2 sequences are MGHRA and YSYEKL. V was pared by 0 bases and J by 6 bases, with 6 bases between. The CDR3 reads CASSQDYTQPQHF. CDR3 coding DNA: TGCGCCAGCAGCCAAGACTACACTCAGCCCCAGCATTTT.

V and J are TRBV5-1 and TRBJ1-1; the D is unclear. CDR3 length: 15 amino acids. Trimming shortened V by 2 bases and J by 0 bases, and 11 bases separated the two germline ends. The germline V gene has CDR1 SGHRS and CDR2 YFSETQ. The CDR3 here is CASSFGSGMNTEAFF. The CDR3 DNA follows: TGCGCCAGCAGCTTTGGGTCAGGAATGAACACTGAAGCTTTCTTT.

This chain uses TRBV28 with TRBJ2-7; 8 nucleotides line up with TRBD2. The CDR3 spans 17 residues. Germline lookup yields CDR1 MDHEN and CDR2 SYDVKM. V lost 6 bases to trimming and J lost 3 bases; unmatched junction nucleotides: 16. The DNA of the CDR3 is TGTGCCAGCAGCAGACTAGGGTTCGCGGGGGGCCTCTACGAGCAGTACGTC. Its protein product is CASSRLGFAGGLYEQYV.

The chain carries TRBV7-8 and TRBJ2-1, with 10 bases identical to TRBD2. J gave up 7 bases and V 5 bases, and 17 bases lay outside the gene matches. The CDR3 sequence is 18 residues long. Per germline, CDR1 SGHVS and CDR2 FQNEAQ. This CDR3 reads CASSTRASGSVYRNEQFF. CDR3 DNA: TGTGCCAGCAGCACCCGGGCTAGCGGGAGTGTTTATAGGAATGAGCAGTTCTTC.

The chain employs TRBV11-3 and TRBJ2-7; 9 positions agree with TRBD1. Germline V gene data show CDR1 as SGHNT and CDR2 as YENEEA. The CDR3 sequence is 14 residues long. V shed 8 bases, J shed 6 bases, and the junction held 11 bases outside the gene matches. CDR3 DNA: TGTGCCAGCGGCGCGGGACAGGGCGCTCTCGAGCAGTACTTC. Protein: CASGAGQGALEQYF.

The CDR3 region has the DNA TGCGCCAGCAGCCAGACTAGCGGGAAAAACTCCTACAATGAGCAGTTCTTC. Protein product: CASSQTSGKNSYNEQFF. The gene calls are TRBV4-3 and TRBJ2-1; 11 bases are shared with TRBD2. After removal of 3 bases from V and 0 bases from J, the junction contained 4 bases not matched to a gene. This CDR3 contains 17 residues. In germline, CDR1 is LGHNA, CDR2 YSLEER.

The V gene is TRBV5-1, the J gene TRBJ1-4; TRBD1 matches at 7 bases. V lost 3 bases, J lost 2 bases, and 4 bases stayed unmatched. Germline lookup yields CDR1 SGHRS and CDR2 YFSETQ. The CDR3 contains 15 residues. The CDR3 sequence is CASSSTGATNEKLFF. The CDR3 DNA reads as TGCGCCAGCAGCTCTACAGGGGCGACTAATGAAAAACTGTTTTTT.

V gene TRBV9 combines with J gene TRBJ1-6; D is unresolved. Germline V gives CDR1 SGDLS, CDR2 YYNGEE. The CDR3 sequence is 14 residues long. The V gene lost 7 bases and the J gene lost 5 bases, with 13 bases spanning the gap. The CDR3 sequence is CASGVESDNSPLHF. The DNA for the CDR3 is TGTGCCAGCGGGGTGGAGAGCGATAATTCACCCCTCCACTTT.

The V gene is TRBV28, the J gene TRBJ2-2; D is ambiguous. The V end lost 3 bases, the J end lost 2 bases, and 4 bases lay between the germline ends. The CDR3 loop spans 13 amino acids. Germline assignment: CDR1 MDHEN and CDR2 SYDVKM. Here the CDR3 reads CASSFANTGELFF. The CDR3 coding sequence is TGTGCCAGCAGTTTTGCCAACACCGGGGAGCTGTTTTTT.

This clone came up a few times. The V call is TRBV3-1 (or the pseudogene TRBV3-2), the J call TRBJ2-2, with 10 bases lining up with TRBD2. Germline values: CDR1 LGHDT, CDR2 YNNKEL (reference sequence). The junction had 3 bases not matched to a gene; V was cut back by 5 bases and J by 3 bases. This CDR3 has 15 residues. CDR3 region: CASSLAGGDTGELFF. The CDR3 nucleotides read TGTGCCAGCAGCTTAGCGGGGGGTGACACCGGGGAGCTGTTTTTT.

The chain joins TRBV18 to TRBJ2-7; D is possibly TRBD1 (6 bases). V shed 4 bases and J shed 6 bases, with 13 bases lying between them. From germline, CDR1 is KGHSH and CDR2 LQKENI. This CDR3 is built from 13 residues. The CDR3 DNA reads TGTGCCAGCTCACTCCACAGGGAGTCCGAGCAGTACGTC. This translates into CASSLHRESEQYV.

This chain links TRBV9 with TRBJ2-7; the D is unclear. This CDR3 has 16 amino acids. Germline V lookup: CDR1 SGDLS, CDR2 YYNGEE. Trimming shortened V by 0 bases and J by 0 bases, and 13 bases separated the two germline ends. The DNA for the CDR3 is TGTGCCAGCAGCGTAGCTCCCCTCTCGAGCTCCTACGAGCAGTACTTC. It is translated as CASSVAPLSSSYEQYF.

This clone was counted between two and nine times. V gene TRBV20-1 combines with J gene TRBJ2-7; D gene unclear. There are 14 residues in the CDR3. Germline V CDR1 and CDR2: DFQATT, SNEGSKA (reference sequence). Trimming left V 3 bases short and J 2 bases short, with 14 bases between. The CDR3 DNA is TGCAGTGCTAGTGGAGACAACCTCCCCTACGAGCAGTACTTC. It codes for CSASGDNLPYEQYF.

The chain uses TRBV19 and TRBJ2-7, with D possibly TRBD1 on 6 matching bases. The CDR3 length is 15 residues. From germline, CDR1 is LNHDA and CDR2 SQIVND (reference sequence). V gave up 1 base and J gave up 4 bases, with 14 bases separating them. The CDR3 sequence: CASSIGSGHQYEQYF. In nucleotides, the CDR3 is TGTGCCAGTAGTATAGGTTCGGGACACCAGTACGAGCAGTACTTC. Combining the CDR3 with reference TRBV19 and TRBJ2-7 gives the whole variable domain DGGITQSPKYLFRKEGQNVTLSCEQNLNHDAMYWYRQDPGQGLRLIYYSQIVNDFQKGDIAEGYSVSREKKESFPLTVTSAQKNPTAFYLCASSIGSGHQYEQYFGPGTRLTVT.

This clone was seen a few times. This chain's CDR3 is CASSLRTDTDTQYF. CDR3 in DNA: TGTGCCAGCAGCTTAAGGACCGACACAGATACGCAGTATTTT. V gene TRBV7-8 combines with J gene TRBJ2-3; D is unclear. From germline, CDR1 is SGHVS and CDR2 FQNEAQ. V was trimmed by 2 bases and J by 2 bases, leaving 8 bases between them. The CDR3 is 14 residues long.

Here the CDR3 reads CASSLGTGGYQLEAFF. CDR3 nucleotide sequence: TGCGCCAGCAGCTTGGGGACAGGGGGCTACCAATTAGAAGCTTTCTTT. The chain links TRBV5-1 to TRBJ1-1; 11 bases match TRBD1. J was trimmed by 8 bases and V by 0 bases; bases with no gene match: 9. CDR3 length equals 16 residues. Germline CDR1 SGHRS, CDR2 YFSETQ.

This clone was found many times. The gene calls are TRBV5-1 and TRBJ1-1; TRBD1 matches 10 bases. The CDR3 covers 15 residues. Germline V gene data show CDR1 as SGHRS and CDR2 as YFSETQ. Trimming cost V 4 bases and J 3 bases; bases outside gene matches: 6. The CDR3: CASSPRQGADTEAFF. The CDR3 DNA is TGCGCCAGCAGCCCCAGACAGGGGGCGGACACTGAAGCTTTCTTT.

A few counts support this clone. This chain connects TRBV4-2 to TRBJ1-6; unclear D gene. The CDR3 totals 15 residues. Germline CDR1 reads LGHNA; CDR2 reads YNFKEQ. V lost 5 bases and J lost 7, with 15 bases in between. CDR3 in amino acids: CASSFQATENSPLHF. The CDR3 DNA follows: TGTGCCAGCAGCTTCCAGGCCACCGAAAATTCACCCCTCCACTTT.